This T cell receptor (beta chain) stems from a study of CD8+ T cells in alopecia areata. Germline CDR1 PRHDT, CDR2 FYEKMQ (reference sequence). The CDR3 runs 13 residues. Isolated RNA was reverse transcribed into cDNA used as the sequencing template. The assay was immunoSEQ multiplex PCR, and TCRdb's table has in-frame clones only and misses some. This sample yields over 150,000 clones, of which about 53% are seen a single time; less than 14% belongs to the top ten. Turning to this clone: Compared with germline, one end of the junction differs, possibly owing to a read error.

Treatment: oral pan-JAK inhibitor, 5-10 mg twice daily. The TCR was taken from a human donor with alopecia areata. Sequencing used CD8+ T cells sorted from blood, obtained at week 24, from a patient treated with tofacitinib. The chain has TRBV13 and TRBJ2-4; D ambiguous. CDR3 sequence reads: CASSLGAQNIQYF. DNA of the CDR3: TGTGCCAGCAGCTTAGGAGCCCAAAACATTCAGTACTTC.